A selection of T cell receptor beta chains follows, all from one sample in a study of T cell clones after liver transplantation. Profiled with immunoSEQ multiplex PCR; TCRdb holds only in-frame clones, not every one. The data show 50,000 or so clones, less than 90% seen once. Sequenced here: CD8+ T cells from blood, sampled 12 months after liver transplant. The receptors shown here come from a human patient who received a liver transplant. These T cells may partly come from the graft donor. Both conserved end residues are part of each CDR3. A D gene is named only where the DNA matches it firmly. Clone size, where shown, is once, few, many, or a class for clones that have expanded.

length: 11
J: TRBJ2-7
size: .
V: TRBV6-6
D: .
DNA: TGTGCCAGCAGTTATGGAGGCGAGCAGTACTTC
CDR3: CASSYGGEQYF

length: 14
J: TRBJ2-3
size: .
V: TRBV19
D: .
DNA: TGTGCCAGTAGTATGGTGGGGGCAGCAGATACGCAGTATTTT
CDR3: CASSMVGAADTQYF

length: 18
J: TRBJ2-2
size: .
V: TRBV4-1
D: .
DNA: TGCGCCAGCAGCCACCCAATGGGGGGCCCAGCGAACACCGGGGAGCTGTTTTTT
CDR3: CASSHPMGGPANTGELFF

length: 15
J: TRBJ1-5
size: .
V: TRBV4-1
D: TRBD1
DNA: TGCGCCAGCCTCCCTAGACAGGGTATAGATCAGCCCCAGCATTTT
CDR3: CASLPRQGIDQPQHF

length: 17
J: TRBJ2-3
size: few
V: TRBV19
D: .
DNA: TGTGCCAGTAGTATAGGACCACACCGCGGCTTTACAGATACGCAGTATTTT
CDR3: CASSIGPHRGFTDTQYF

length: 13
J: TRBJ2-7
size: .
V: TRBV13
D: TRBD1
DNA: TGTGCCAGCAGGTATGACAGGGACTACGAGCAGTACTTC
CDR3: CASRYDRDYEQYF

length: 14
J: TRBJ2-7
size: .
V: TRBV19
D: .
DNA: TGTGCCAGTAGTATAGCCGGGAACTCCTACGAGCAGTACTTC
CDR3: CASSIAGNSYEQYF

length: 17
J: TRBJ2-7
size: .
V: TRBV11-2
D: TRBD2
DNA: TGTGCCAGCAGCTTAGATCTCAGCGGGAGGAGCTCCTACGAGCAGTACTTC
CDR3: CASSLDLSGRSSYEQYF

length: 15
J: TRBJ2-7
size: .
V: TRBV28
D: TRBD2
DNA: TGTGCCAGCAGGGCACGGACTAGCGGGCCTTACGAGCAGTACTTC
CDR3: CASRARTSGPYEQYF

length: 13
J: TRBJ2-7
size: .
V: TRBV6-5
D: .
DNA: TGTGCCAGCAGTTACGCCCCTACCTACGAGCAGTACTTC
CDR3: CASSYAPTYEQYF

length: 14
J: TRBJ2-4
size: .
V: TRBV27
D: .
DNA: TGTGCCAGCAGTTTGGGGGGACAGCCAAACATTCAGTACTTC
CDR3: CASSLGGQPNIQYF

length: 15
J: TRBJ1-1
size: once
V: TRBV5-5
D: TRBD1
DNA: TGTGCCAGCAGCCTTTGGACAGGGGAAAACACTGAAGCTTTCTTT
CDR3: CASSLWTGENTEAFF

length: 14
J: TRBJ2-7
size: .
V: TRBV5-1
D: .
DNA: TGCGCCAGCAGCTTGTTCGCAGGGCCCTACGAGCAGTACTTC
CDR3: CASSLFAGPYEQYF

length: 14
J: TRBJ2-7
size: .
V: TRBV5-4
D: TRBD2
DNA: TGTGCCAGCAGCTTGGGACTAGCCCACTACGAGCAGTACTTC
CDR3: CASSLGLAHYEQYF

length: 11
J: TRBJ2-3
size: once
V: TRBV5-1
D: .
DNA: TGCGCCAGCAGAAGCACAGATACGCAGTATTTT
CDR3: CASRSTDTQYF

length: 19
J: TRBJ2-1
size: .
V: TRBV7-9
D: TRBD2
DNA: TGTGCCAGCAGCTCCACTACCTTAGCGGGTGGTAGCTCCTACAATGAGCAGTTCTTC
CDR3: CASSSTTLAGGSSYNEQFF